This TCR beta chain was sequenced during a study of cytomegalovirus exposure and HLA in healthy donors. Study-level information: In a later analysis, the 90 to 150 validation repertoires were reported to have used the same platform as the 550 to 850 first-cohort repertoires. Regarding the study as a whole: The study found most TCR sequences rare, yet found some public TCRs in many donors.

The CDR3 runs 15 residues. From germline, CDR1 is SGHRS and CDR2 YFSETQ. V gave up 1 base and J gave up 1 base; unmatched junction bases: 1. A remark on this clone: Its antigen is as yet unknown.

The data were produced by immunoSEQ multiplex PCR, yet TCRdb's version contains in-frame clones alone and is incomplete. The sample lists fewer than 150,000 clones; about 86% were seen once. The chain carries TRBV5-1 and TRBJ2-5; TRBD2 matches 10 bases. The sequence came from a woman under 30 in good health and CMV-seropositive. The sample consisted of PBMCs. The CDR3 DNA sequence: TGCGCCAGCAGCTTGAAGCGGGAGGGCCAAGAGACCCAGTACTTC. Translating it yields CASSLKREGQETQYF.